This entry lists 26 T cell receptor beta chains sequenced from one sample in a study of Ad26.COV2.S vaccination and SARS-CoV-2 variants. Sequencing was performed with immunoSEQ multiplex PCR; in TCRdb, only in-frame clones are kept and a portion is missing. The sample has about 350,000 clones; approximately 86% are singletons. Described treatment: around 19 received Ad26.COV2.S at low or high dose, single or two shots; a few received placebo; per-sample allocation not given. Sample collection was performed on day 63 after the first vaccine or placebo injection. The sample consisted of peripheral blood, taken in a trial of Ad26.COV2.S vaccine versus placebo. Receptor source: a person aged 18-60 years who received the Ad26.COV2.S COVID-19 vaccine or a placebo.

J is TRBJ2-1 and V is TRBV19, with a tentative D call TRBD1 (6 bases). The V and J ends lost 2 bases and 3 bases respectively, with 14 bases between them. Germline V gene data show CDR1 as LNHDA and CDR2 as SQIVND (reference sequence). CDR3 size: 16 residues. The DNA of the CDR3 is TGTGCCAGTAGTATACAGGGGCCGCAATACTACAATGAGCAGTTCTTC. Amino acids: CASSIQGPQYYNEQFF.

The chain recombines TRBV5-8 with TRBJ1-6, with no clear D. With 6 bases removed from V and 14 bases from J, the gap between germline ends came to 24 bases. Per the germline V gene, CDR1 is SGHTS and CDR2 is YDEGEE. This CDR3 has 15 residues. Written as DNA, the CDR3 is TGTGCCAGCAACCCACCGGCAGATAAGATGGTCACCCTCCACTTT. Amino acids: CASNPPADKMVTLHF. Together with reference TRBV5-8 and TRBJ1-6, the CDR3 gives the full variable domain: EAGVTQSPTHLIKTRGQQATLRCSPISGHTSVYWYQQALGLGLQFLLWYDEGEERNRGNFPPRFSGRQFPNYSSELNVNALELEDSALYLCASNPPADKMVTLHFGNGTRLTVT.

By proportion, this clone is medium-sized. The chain combines TRBV5-1 with TRBJ2-3, with 13 bases fitting TRBD2. Germline V gene data show CDR1 as SGHRS and CDR2 as YFSETQ. This CDR3 is built from 16 residues. V was pared by 0 bases and J by 6 bases, with 4 bases of the junction left unmatched. The CDR3 reads CASSLGLAGGEDTQYF. DNA of the CDR3: TGCGCCAGCAGCTTGGGACTAGCGGGAGGCGAGGATACGCAGTATTTT.

In its sample, this clone was seen once. The chain couples TRBV5-1 to TRBJ1-2; 7 bases are a match to TRBD1. The V gene's germline CDR1 is SGHRS and CDR2 YFSETQ. Trimming at V came to 0 bases and at J to 3 bases, leaving 11 bases not matched to a gene. This CDR3 region has 17 residues. Here the CDR3 reads CASSLAGTGTADYGYTF. The CDR3 bases are TGCGCCAGCAGCTTGGCCGGGACCGGGACAGCTGACTATGGCTACACCTTC.

V and J are TRBV13 and TRBJ2-7; D is unclear. The V end lost 4 bases, the J end lost 5 bases, and 15 bases lay between the germline ends. The CDR3 runs 14 residues. From germline, CDR1 is PRHDT and CDR2 FYEKMQ (reference sequence). CDR3 DNA: TGTGCCAGCAGCTACGGCGTTGGGCAGAACGAGCAGTACTTC. Translating gives CASSYGVGQNEQYF.

The chain has TRBV7-9 and TRBJ2-2, with D possibly matching TRBD1 (6 bases). The V and J ends lost 5 bases and 6 bases respectively, with 19 bases between them. Germline loops: CDR1 SEHNR, CDR2 FQNEAQ (reference sequence). This CDR3 region has 16 residues. CDR3 loop: CASSPRGIIGPGELFF. In DNA form, the CDR3 reads TGTGCCAGCAGCCCAAGGGGGATAATCGGACCCGGGGAGCTGTTTTTT.

A single count supports this clone. In nucleotides, the CDR3 is TGCACCACCCCCCGGGGAGACAGGGGAAACCATGAGCAGTTCTTC. It specifies CTTPRGDRGNHEQFF. The chain links TRBV1 to TRBJ2-1; the D call TRBD1 from the table was never checked on the DNA. TRBV1 has pseudogene status. The CDR3 runs to 15 residues.

The V and J genes are TRBV18 and TRBJ2-4; 10 bases match TRBD1. CDR1 and CDR2 from the germline V gene are KGHSH and LQKENI. Trimming at V came to 2 bases and at J to 4 bases, leaving 8 bases not matched to a gene. The CDR3 covers 17 residues. DNA for the CDR3: TGTGCCAGCTCACCAGGAGGAGACAGGGGGCCGAAAAACATTCAGTACTTC. This gives the protein CASSPGGDRGPKNIQYF.

J is TRBJ2-1 and V is TRBV6-2 or TRBV6-3; TRBD1 is a possible D gene (5 bases). V gave up 7 bases and J gave up 1 base, with 14 bases separating them. This CDR3 region has 15 residues. Germline V gene data show CDR1 as MNHEY and CDR2 as SVGEGT. CDR3 sequence reads: CASTPRQGSYNEQFF. In DNA form, the CDR3 reads TGTGCCAGCACCCCGAGGCAGGGATCCTACAATGAGCAGTTCTTC.

This chain's CDR3 is CASSEVDGVSYEQYF. For the CDR3, the DNA is TGTGCCAGCAGTGAAGTAGACGGCGTCTCCTACGAGCAGTACTTC. J is TRBJ2-7 and V is TRBV6-1; no definite D call. This CDR3 has 15 residues. V shed 1 base and J shed 0 bases, with 10 bases lying between them. CDR1 and CDR2 (germline): MNHNS, SASEGT.

The gene calls are TRBV27 and TRBJ2-2; no definite D call. The ends were cut back, 1 base at V and 1 base at J, with 4 bases in the middle. The CDR3 has 14 amino acids. CDR1 and CDR2 from the germline V gene are MNHEY and SMNVEV (reference sequence). In DNA, the CDR3 is TGTGCCAGCAGTTTATTTATGAACACCGGGGAGCTGTTTTTT. Protein: CASSLFMNTGELFF.

This clone was detected a few times. This chain links TRBV7-6 with TRBJ2-7, with 15 bases fitting TRBD2. CDR1 and CDR2 (germline): SGHVS, FNYEAQ. The length of the CDR3 is 16 residues. Trimming cost V 5 bases and J 3 bases; bases outside gene matches: 5. CDR3 protein: CASSPGTSGGFYEQYF. The CDR3 DNA sequence: TGTGCCAGCAGCCCTGGGACTAGCGGGGGGTTCTACGAGCAGTACTTC.

The V call is TRBV28, the J call TRBJ1-4; tentatively, D is TRBD1 (6 bases). The CDR3 is 13 amino acids. The germline CDR1 and CDR2 sequences are MDHEN and SYDVKM. V lost 5 bases and J 8 bases, leaving 12 bases between the germline ends. The CDR3 spells CASSAYRAEKLFF. The CDR3 nucleotides read TGTGCCAGCAGTGCCTACAGGGCAGAAAAACTGTTTTTT.

The V gene is TRBV11-3, the J gene TRBJ2-1, with TRBD1 matching 11 bases. V was pared by 5 bases and J by 3 bases, with 3 bases of the junction left unmatched. From germline, CDR1 is SGHNT and CDR2 YENEEA. This CDR3 region has 15 residues. This CDR3 is CASSPGTGGYNEQFF. In nucleotides, the CDR3 is TGTGCCAGCAGCCCAGGGACAGGGGGCTACAATGAGCAGTTCTTC.

The chain combines TRBV6-4 with TRBJ2-7, with no clear D. There are 17 residues in the CDR3. V dropped 0 bases and J dropped 0 bases, with 15 bases sitting between them. Looked up from germline, CDR1 is MRHNA and CDR2 is SNTAGT. DNA for the CDR3: TGTGCCAGCAGTGACTCGAGATTGGAAAAGAGCTCCTACGAGCAGTACTTC. Amino acids: CASSDSRLEKSSYEQYF.

The gene calls are TRBV5-1 and TRBJ2-3; D not resolved. Trimming took 3 bases from V and 4 from J, leaving 9 bases between them. In germline, CDR1 is SGHRS, CDR2 YFSETQ. The CDR3 totals 13 residues. CDR3 DNA sequence: TGCGCCAGCAGCTATCATGAGGCAGATACGCAGTATTTT. Encoded protein: CASSYHEADTQYF. Filled out from reference TRBV5-1 and TRBJ2-3, the complete variable domain reads KAGVTQTPRYLIKTRGQQVTLSCSPISGHRSVSWYQQTPGQGLQFLFEYFSETQRNKGNFPGRFSGRQFSNSRSEMNVSTLELGDSALYLCASSYHEADTQYFGPGTRLTVL.

This clone was detected only once. The V call is TRBV29-1, the J call TRBJ1-1; D is ambiguous. The CDR3 runs to 12 residues. V was clipped by 5 bases and J by 1 base, with 8 bases between them. Germline-derived CDR1 and CDR2 are SQVTM and ANQGSEA. The DNA for the CDR3 is TGCAGCGTTAGTTCAGGGAACACTGAAGCTTTCTTT. This sequence encodes CSVSSGNTEAFF.

The V and J genes are TRBV20-1 and TRBJ1-1, with a possible D match to TRBD1 (5 bases). CDR1 and CDR2 (germline): DFQATT, SNEGSKA (reference sequence). The CDR3 sequence is 11 residues long. V dropped 2 bases and J dropped 7 bases, with 8 bases sitting between them. CDR3 amino acids: CSARRDLEAFF. The CDR3, as DNA: TGCAGTGCTAGAAGGGACCTTGAAGCTTTCTTT.

This chain uses TRBV6-5 with TRBJ2-1, with a weak D call TRBD2 (6 bases). CDR3 length equals 15 residues. V was pared by 6 bases and J by 1 base, with 13 bases between. Germline-derived CDR1 and CDR2 are MNHEY and SVGAGI. The DNA of the CDR3 is TGTGCCAGCAGGCCGGGACTCTCGTCCTACAATGAGCAGTTCTTC. Its translation is CASRPGLSSYNEQFF.

The genes are TRBV24-1 and TRBJ1-3; no definite D call. The germline V gene has CDR1 KGHDR and CDR2 SFDVKD. Trimming removed 10 bases at V and 4 bases at J, with 19 bases between. CDR3 length: 15 amino acids. The CDR3 reads CATSRVLNKGNTIYF. CDR3 sequence (DNA): TGTGCCACAAGCCGGGTTCTTAACAAGGGAAACACCATATATTTT.

The chain links TRBV5-1 to TRBJ2-7; D is perhaps TRBD1 or TRBD2 (5 bases each). There are 14 residues in the CDR3. Germline V gene lookup returns CDR1 SGHRS and CDR2 YFSETQ. Trimming took 0 bases from V and 2 from J, leaving 9 bases between them. The CDR3 DNA is TGCGCCAGCAGCTTGGTTATGGGGGCCTACGAGCAGTACTTC. It specifies CASSLVMGAYEQYF. Drawing the rest from reference TRBV5-1 and TRBJ2-7, the complete variable domain is KAGVTQTPRYLIKTRGQQVTLSCSPISGHRSVSWYQQTPGQGLQFLFEYFSETQRNKGNFPGRFSGRQFSNSRSEMNVSTLELGDSALYLCASSLVMGAYEQYFGPGTRLTVT.

The chain couples TRBV28 to TRBJ1-1; D may be TRBD1 (5 bases). CDR3 length equals 18 residues. V was trimmed by 5 bases and J by 0 bases, leaving 22 bases between them. Germline CDR1 MDHEN, CDR2 SYDVKM. The DNA for the CDR3 is TGTGCCAGCAGTATTCCCCTCGGGAAGGGACCCATGAACACTGAAGCTTTCTTT. Protein sequence: CASSIPLGKGPMNTEAFF.

This clone was detected a few times. The sample holds other DNA sequences that translate to the same CDR3. The CDR3 region has the DNA TGTGCCAGCAGTGAAGGCTACGAGCAGTACTTC. This translates into CASSEGYEQYF. This rearrangement joins TRBV25-1 to TRBJ2-7; D call uncertain. CDR1 and CDR2 from the germline V gene are MGHDK and SYGVNS. The germline V and J ends were trimmed by 2 bases and 3 bases, with 2 bases remaining between them. This CDR3 is 11 amino acids long.

The rearrangement links TRBV27 to TRBJ2-2; maybe TRBD1 (7 bases). CDR3 length: 15 amino acids. V was cut by 5 bases and J by 6 bases, with 16 bases left in between. Germline CDR1 reads MNHEY; CDR2 reads SMNVEV (reference sequence). CDR3 sequence: CASSTDPRGAGELFF. The CDR3 bases are TGTGCCAGCAGTACCGACCCCAGGGGGGCCGGGGAGCTGTTTTTT.

This sequence joins TRBV7-2 and TRBJ2-7, with D hard to call. V lost 3 bases and J 4 bases, leaving 10 bases between the germline ends. Germline-derived CDR1 and CDR2 are SGHTA and FQGNSA. The CDR3 has 13 residues. CDR3 in amino acids: CASSFYLGYEQYF. CDR3 DNA: TGTGCCAGCAGCTTCTACCTAGGGTACGAGCAGTACTTC.

CDR3 sequence (DNA): TGTGCCAGCAGCGTAGCTAGCGGGGGGGCGATTATCTACAATGAGCAGTTCTTC. Its protein product is CASSVASGGAIIYNEQFF. The rearrangement uses TRBV9 and TRBJ2-1; the match to TRBD2 covers 12 bases. The CDR3 totals 18 residues. Losses at the gene ends were 0 bases for V and 3 bases for J; bases not matched to a gene: 7. Germline-derived CDR1 and CDR2 are SGDLS and YYNGEE.